This section outlines one TCR beta chain sequence together with its context. Its matching antigen is unknown. Looked up from germline, CDR1 is SGHNT and CDR2 is YYREEE (reference sequence). V was pared by 4 bases and J by 0 bases, with 5 bases of the junction left unmatched. The CDR3 sequence is 16 residues long. The data were taken from a study of spatial heterogeneity in lung cancer. For the study at large: Consistently, beta-chain sequences turned up in larger numbers than alpha-chain sequences did. Findings and caveats of the study: Expanded intratumoral alpha and beta TCR counts tracked tumor mutation counts. Coverage estimated for tumor T cells reached 6% to 9% for alpha chains and about 13% for beta chains.

Using its own MiXCR run on the 5' RACE reads, TCRdb lists one record per CDR3 protein. The table lists 3,000 to 4,000 distinct CDR3 sequences, under 8.5% of them singletons. As for time point: sample taken at primary tumor resection. Patients with untreated early-stage non-small cell lung cancer, numbering some 72, were the donors. Unsorted samples of tumor, nontumor lung or frozen PBMC had their whole RNA sequenced. V gene TRBV5-4 combines with J gene TRBJ2-2; 8 bases map to TRBD1. The sequencing here drew on lung tumor tissue, taken at surgery. The TCR was taken from a male donor with early-stage non-small cell lung cancer. CDR3 loop: CASSRRDRPNTGELFF. The CDR3 DNA reads as TGTGCCAGCAGCCGGAGGGACAGGCCGAACACCGGGGAGCTGTTTTTT.